These 24 T cell receptor beta chains were all obtained from the same sample, sequenced in a study of CD8 T cells in Susac syndrome. After extraction with the RNeasy kit, roughly 0.45 to 1 ug of the RNA was reverse transcribed using random hexamers. TCRdb reprocessed the immunoSEQ multiplex PCR reads via MiXCR and lists one record per CDR3 protein. The data show some 160,000 distinct CDR3 sequences, with 90% to 96% seen just once and approximately 0.08% held by the top ten. The sample consisted of CD4+ T cells from PBMCs. The receptors derive from a human donor with Susac syndrome.

The J gene is TRBJ2-2, the V gene TRBV29-1; unclear D gene. Trimming stripped 4 bases from V and 5 bases from J, with 11 bases between. Germline CDR1 SQVTM, CDR2 ANQGSEA. CDR3 length: 13 amino acids. The CDR3 here is CSVGTHGTGELFF. The CDR3 bases are TGCAGCGTTGGAACTCACGGAACCGGGGAGCTGTTTTTT.

This chain connects TRBV5-1 to TRBJ2-5; 11 bases fit TRBD2. The CDR3 is 16 residues long. Trimming removed 3 bases from V and 0 bases from J; junction bases left unmatched: 4. CDR1 SGHRS and CDR2 YFSETQ come from the germline V gene. DNA of the CDR3: TGCGCCAGCAGCTCCGGGACTAGCGGAAACCAAGAGACCCAGTACTTC. Amino acids: CASSSGTSGNQETQYF.

The J gene is TRBJ2-7, the V gene TRBV6-5; the D gene could be TRBD1 or TRBD2 (6 bases each). The CDR3 loop spans 16 amino acids. Germline lookup yields CDR1 MNHEY and CDR2 SVGAGI. V was trimmed by 0 bases and J by 4 bases, leaving 16 bases between them. The CDR3: CASSYSSGQGRYEQYF. DNA for the CDR3: TGTGCCAGCAGTTACTCCTCCGGCCAGGGGAGGTACGAGCAGTACTTC.

CDR3 protein: CASRGNEQYF. The CDR3 DNA sequence: TGTGCCAGCAGGGGAAACGAGCAGTACTTC. The chain combines TRBV6-5 with TRBJ2-7; no definite D call. The CDR3 has 10 residues. V was cut by 6 bases and J by 5 bases, with 5 bases left in between. Germline V gene lookup returns CDR1 MNHEY and CDR2 SVGAGI.

The CDR3 spells CASRALGDEQYF. CDR3 coding DNA: TGTGCCAGCAGGGCCCTCGGGGACGAGCAGTACTTC. The V gene is TRBV12-3 or TRBV12-4, the J gene TRBJ2-7, with D possibly TRBD2 on 5 matching bases. The V gene lost 6 bases and the J gene lost 5 bases, with 11 bases spanning the gap. The CDR3 sequence is 12 residues long.

The chain employs TRBV18 and TRBJ1-1; D unresolved. V was shortened by 3 bases and J by 0 bases, with 8 bases between the two germline ends. Germline V gene data show CDR1 as KGHSH and CDR2 as LQKENI. CDR3 length equals 14 residues. The DNA for the CDR3 is TGTGCCAGCTCACCTCAGACGGTGAACACTGAAGCTTTCTTT. Translated, it gives CASSPQTVNTEAFF.

The chain employs TRBV5-1 and TRBJ2-5, with 8 positions matching TRBD2. Trimming cost V 3 bases and J 2 bases; bases outside gene matches: 9. Germline CDR1 and CDR2: SGHRS and YFSETQ. The CDR3 contains 16 residues. The CDR3 sequence is CASSSGLAWPQETQYF. The DNA of the CDR3 is TGCGCCAGCAGCTCCGGACTAGCTTGGCCTCAAGAGACCCAGTACTTC. The full variable domain, rest sourced from reference TRBV5-1 and TRBJ2-5, is KAGVTQTPRYLIKTRGQQVTLSCSPISGHRSVSWYQQTPGQGLQFLFEYFSETQRNKGNFPGRFSGRQFSNSRSEMNVSTLELGDSALYLCASSSGLAWPQETQYFGPGTRLLVL.

The rearrangement joins TRBV7-9 to TRBJ2-5; no firm D call. V lost 5 bases and J lost 5, with 18 bases in between. The germline gives CDR1 SEHNR, CDR2 FQNEAQ (reference sequence). The CDR3 runs to 15 residues. DNA for the CDR3: TGTGCCAGCAGCCTGAGTGAGACTCCCCGGGAGACCCAGTACTTC. Its protein is CASSLSETPRETQYF.

V usage is TRBV20-1 and J usage is TRBJ2-2; D call uncertain. V was pared by 7 bases and J by 6 bases, with 9 bases between. CDR1 and CDR2 (germline): DFQATT, SNEGSKA (reference sequence). CDR3 length: 11 amino acids. The CDR3: CSVTLAGELFF. CDR3 nucleotide sequence: TGCAGTGTCACGCTAGCCGGGGAGCTGTTTTTT.

V gene TRBV6-6 combines with J gene TRBJ2-2, with D maybe TRBD2 (5 bases). CDR3 length: 14 amino acids. V was shortened by 7 bases and J by 7 bases, with 16 bases between the two germline ends. Germline loops: CDR1 MNHNY, CDR2 SVGAGI (reference sequence). The chain's CDR3 is CASNPGGGLGELFF. CDR3 nucleotides: TGTGCCAGCAACCCGGGTGGAGGACTCGGGGAGCTGTTTTTT.

This chain joins TRBV29-1 and TRBJ1-4, with D unresolved. Trimming removed 6 bases from V and 6 bases from J, with 11 bases in between. The CDR3 is made up of 12 amino acids. The V gene's germline CDR1 is SQVTM and CDR2 ANQGSEA. The CDR3 nucleotides are TGCAGCGTCGGGCAGCCTGATGAAAAACTGTTTTTT. This encodes CSVGQPDEKLFF.

The gene calls are TRBV29-1 and TRBJ2-5; D unclear. Deletions cut 4 bases from V and 4 bases from J, with 13 bases between. The CDR3 sequence is 13 residues long. The germline V gene encodes CDR1 SQVTM and CDR2 ANQGSEA. The CDR3 DNA follows: TGCAGCGTTGCGGGCTTCCTCTTAGAGACCCAGTACTTC. As protein: CSVAGFLLETQYF.

This chain connects TRBV25-1 to TRBJ1-2; D is undetermined. Trimming stripped 1 base from V and 7 bases from J, with 4 bases between. CDR3 length: 11 amino acids. Germline V gene data show CDR1 as MGHDK and CDR2 as SYGVNS. In DNA, the CDR3 is TGTGCCAGCAGTGAATTGAGTGGCTACACCTTC. Translation gives CASSELSGYTF.

The gene calls are TRBV2 and TRBJ2-5, with D possibly TRBD2 on 5 matching bases. In germline, CDR1 is SNHLY, CDR2 FYNNEI. V was pared by 3 bases and J by 5 bases, with 7 bases between. The CDR3 covers 12 residues. This CDR3 reads CASSDRRETQYF. CDR3 coding DNA: TGTGCCAGCAGTGACAGGAGGGAGACCCAGTACTTC.

This chain links TRBV29-1 with TRBJ1-1; D gene uncertain. There are 12 residues in the CDR3. V shed 2 bases and J shed 7 bases, with 11 bases lying between them. CDR1 SQVTM and CDR2 ANQGSEA come from the germline V gene. The CDR3 sequence: CSVEPDTLEAFF. For the CDR3, the DNA is TGCAGCGTTGAACCCGACACTCTTGAAGCTTTCTTT.

This clonotype has a single count. This rearrangement joins TRBV4-1 to TRBJ1-1, with no clear D. Germline lookup yields CDR1 MGHRA and CDR2 YSYEKL. V lost 3 bases and J lost 4, with 12 bases in between. This CDR3 is built from 14 residues. This CDR3 reads CASSHAISGTEAFF. CDR3 sequence (DNA): TGCGCCAGCAGCCATGCGATCAGCGGCACTGAAGCTTTCTTT.

The chain links TRBV2 to TRBJ1-2, with a tentative D call TRBD1 (6 bases). The CDR3 runs 12 residues. Germline values: CDR1 SNHLY, CDR2 FYNNEI. V dropped 6 bases and J dropped 8 bases, with 13 bases sitting between them. CDR3 amino acids: CASRSQGKGYTF. The CDR3 nucleotides are TGTGCCAGCAGGTCTCAGGGGAAGGGCTACACCTTC.

The chain uses TRBV12-3 or TRBV12-4 and TRBJ2-5, with D unresolved. Between the trimmed V and J ends, which lost 2 bases and 1 base, there was a span of 11 bases. This CDR3 is built from 15 residues. CDR3 residues: CASSLFRATQETQYF. In DNA, the CDR3 is TGTGCCAGCAGTTTATTCCGGGCCACCCAAGAGACCCAGTACTTC.

The rearrangement joins TRBV6-6 to TRBJ2-3; 7 bases fit TRBD2. CDR3 size: 12 residues. Germline V gene sequence: CDR1 MNHNY, CDR2 SVGAGI (reference sequence). V lost 6 bases to trimming and J lost 11 bases; unmatched junction nucleotides: 8. The chain's CDR3 is CASSHTSAEQYF. In DNA form, the CDR3 reads TGTGCCAGCAGCCATACTAGCGCAGAGCAGTATTTT.

The chain is built from TRBV29-1 and TRBJ2-2; 12 positions agree with TRBD1. The V and J ends lost 1 base and 3 bases, in that order; junction bases with no gene match: 6. In germline, CDR1 is SQVTM, CDR2 ANQGSEA. The CDR3 is 17 residues long. The CDR3 region is CSVEAPGQGAHTGELFF. The CDR3, as DNA: TGCAGCGTTGAAGCCCCGGGACAGGGGGCGCACACCGGGGAGCTGTTTTTT.

The gene calls are TRBV20-1 and TRBJ1-1; D perhaps matches TRBD1 (5 bases). This CDR3 spans 14 amino acids. Germline V lookup: CDR1 DFQATT, CDR2 SNEGSKA (reference sequence). V was clipped by 1 base and J by 2 bases, with 11 bases between them. The CDR3 DNA reads TGCAGTGCTAGAGTGGGGGGGAGTAACACTGAAGCTTTCTTT. Translated: CSARVGGSNTEAFF.

In the case of this clonotype: One end of the junction does not line up with germline, which may come from a read error. The chain recombines TRBV29-1 with TRBJ1-2; the D gene is possibly TRBD1 (6 bases). The CDR3 has 14 amino acids. CDR1 and CDR2 (germline): SQVTM, ANQGSEA. The CDR3 protein is CTVEGEASNYGYTF. For the CDR3, the DNA is TGCACCGTTGAGGGGGAGGCATCTAACTATGGCTACACCTTC.

V is TRBV28 and J is TRBJ1-5; D is unresolved. The CDR3 covers 13 residues. The ends were cut back, 5 bases at V and 0 bases at J, with 5 bases in the middle. Germline-derived CDR1 and CDR2 are MDHEN and SYDVKM. The CDR3 reads CASSRNSNQPQHF. DNA of the CDR3: TGTGCCAGCAGTCGAAATAGCAATCAGCCCCAGCATTTT. The complete variable domain, with remaining parts taken from reference TRBV28 and TRBJ1-5, reads DVKVTQSSRYLVKRTGEKVFLECVQDMDHENMFWYRQDPGLGLRLIYFSYDVKMKEKGDIPEGYSVSREKKERFSLILESASTNQTSMYLCASSRNSNQPQHFGDGTRLSIL.

The chain has TRBV7-7 and TRBJ2-5; 11 bases agree with TRBD2. Trimming took 4 bases from V and 3 from J; bases not matched to a gene: 1. CDR3 length: 14 amino acids. Germline V lookup: CDR1 SSHAT, CDR2 FNYEAQ (reference sequence). CDR3 nucleotide sequence: TGTGCCAGCAGCTCTAGCGGGGGGAAAGAGACCCAGTACTTC. Protein product: CASSSSGGKETQYF.